Following are 10 T cell receptor beta chains from one sample sequenced in a study of T cell responses to AZD1222 COVID-19 vaccine (dated by TCRdb to the early 2020s). What the time point label conveys for this sample: baseline before first vaccination. The library was built by means of the immunoSEQ multiplex PCR assay. TCRdb obtained this table from immuneACCESS and retained in-frame rearrangements with V and J assigned. These tables miss some clones; where compared with another copy, unresolved V genes account for less than half of the shortfall, and the remainder is unexplained. In all, the sample holds about 150,000 clones, and around nine tenths of those were seen once. The top ten clonotypes cover roughly 5% of the sample. The starting material was peripheral blood, obtained on day 0 of AZD1222 vaccination. The receptor source for this set is an adult in good health.

The chain combines TRBV9 with TRBJ2-2, with a tentative D call TRBD2 (6 bases). Per the germline V gene, CDR1 is SGDLS and CDR2 is YYNGEE. CDR3 length: 18 amino acids. Trimming stripped 3 bases from V and 1 base from J, with 19 bases between. The CDR3 DNA reads as TGTGCCAGCAGCGCCTCAAGGGGTGGGACTCTGAACACCGGGGAGCTGTTTTTT. It yields the protein CASSASRGGTLNTGELFF. The full variable domain, in which reference TRBV9 and TRBJ2-2 provide the parts outside the CDR3, is DSGVTQTPKHLITATGQRVTLRCSPRSGDLSVYWYQQSLDQGLQFLIQYYNGEERAKGNILERFSAQQFPDLHSELNLSSLELGDSALYFCASSASRGGTLNTGELFFGEGSRLTVL.

The genes are TRBV4-3 and TRBJ2-7, with TRBD2 matching over 13 bases. CDR1 is LGHNA, CDR2 YSLEER, per germline. The trim removed 4 bases at V and 5 bases at J, leaving 11 bases unmatched. This CDR3 contains 17 residues. The DNA of the CDR3 is TGCGCCAGCAGCCCAATTTTTGGACTAGCGGGAGCGAACGAGCAGTACTTC. This sequence encodes CASSPIFGLAGANEQYF.

This clone was recorded once. This chain joins TRBV9 and TRBJ1-2, with 10 bases that match TRBD1. The CDR3 loop spans 15 amino acids. V was clipped by 0 bases and J by 2 bases; unmatched bases: 1. Germline V gene data show CDR1 as SGDLS and CDR2 as YYNGEE. The CDR3, as DNA: TGTGCCAGCAGCGTAGGGACAGGGGGAAACTATGGCTACACCTTC. It specifies CASSVGTGGNYGYTF.

This CDR3 reads CSASLSGSVVNEQYF. The CDR3 DNA reads TGCAGTGCTAGTCTAAGCGGGAGCGTTGTCAACGAGCAGTACTTC. V usage is TRBV20-1 and J usage is TRBJ2-7, with 8 bases lining up with TRBD2. CDR3 length: 15 residues. V dropped 3 bases and J dropped 5; count of bases not matched to a gene: 12. Germline V gene data show CDR1 as DFQATT and CDR2 as SNEGSKA (reference sequence).

The chain uses TRBV28 and TRBJ2-2; 7 positions agree with TRBD1. Germline V CDR1 and CDR2: MDHEN, SYDVKM. V trimming: 3 bases; J trimming: 4 bases; junction bases outside the gene matches: 5. The CDR3 spans 15 residues. The CDR3, as DNA: TGTGCCAGCAGTTTTTTCAGGGGGTCCACCGGGGAGCTGTTTTTT. As protein: CASSFFRGSTGELFF.

In DNA, the CDR3 is TGTGCCAGCAGGGAGGCGCAGGGGGCTAAGGAGACCCAGTACTTC. This codes for CASREAQGAKETQYF. The rearrangement uses TRBV6-5 and TRBJ2-5; 8 bases are a match to TRBD1. Looked up from germline, CDR1 is MNHEY and CDR2 is SVGAGI. The CDR3 loop spans 15 amino acids. The junction had 11 bases not matched to a gene; V was cut back by 6 bases and J by 5 bases.

The V call is TRBV18, the J call TRBJ1-2; no definite D call. Germline V lookup: CDR1 KGHSH, CDR2 LQKENI. The length of the CDR3 is 12 residues. With 5 bases removed from V and 5 bases from J, the gap between germline ends came to 9 bases. Here the CDR3 DNA reads TGTGCCAGCTCATCGCCCGATTATGGCTACACCTTC. It yields the protein CASSSPDYGYTF.

In this sample, this clone turned up once. The chain links TRBV29-1 to TRBJ2-5, with D unclear. With 2 bases removed from V and 5 bases from J, the gap between germline ends came to 12 bases. CDR1 SQVTM and CDR2 ANQGSEA come from the germline V gene. The CDR3 is made up of 13 amino acids. CDR3 bases: TGCAGCGTTGAATTTATAAACCTGGAGACCCAGTACTTC. Translating gives CSVEFINLETQYF.

This clone was recorded once. V is TRBV18 and J is TRBJ1-2; D possibly corresponds to TRBD1 (6 bases). CDR3 length: 13 residues. CDR1 is KGHSH, CDR2 LQKENI, per germline. Between the trimmed V and J ends, which lost 2 bases and 7 bases, there was a span of 11 bases. In DNA, the CDR3 is TGTGCCAGCTCACCAGCAGGACAGCCTGGCTACACCTTC. Its protein is CASSPAGQPGYTF.

V and J are TRBV7-6 and TRBJ1-3; no clear D. Germline CDR1 reads SGHVS; CDR2 reads FNYEAQ. Trimming stripped 5 bases from V and 0 bases from J, with 5 bases between. The CDR3 is made up of 13 amino acids. CDR3 nucleotides: TGTGCCAGCAGCGCAAGCTCTGGAAACACCATATATTTT. This codes for CASSASSGNTIYF.